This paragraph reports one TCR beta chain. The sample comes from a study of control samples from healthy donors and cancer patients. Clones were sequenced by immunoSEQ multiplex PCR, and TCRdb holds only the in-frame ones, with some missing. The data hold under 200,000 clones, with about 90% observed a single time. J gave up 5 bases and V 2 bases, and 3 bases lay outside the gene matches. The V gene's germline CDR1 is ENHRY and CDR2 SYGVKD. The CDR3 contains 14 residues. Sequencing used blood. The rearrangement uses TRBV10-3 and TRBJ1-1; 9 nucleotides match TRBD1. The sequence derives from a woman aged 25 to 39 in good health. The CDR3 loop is CAISEETGGTEAFF. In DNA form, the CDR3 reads TGTGCCATCAGTGAGGAGACAGGGGGAACTGAAGCTTTCTTT.